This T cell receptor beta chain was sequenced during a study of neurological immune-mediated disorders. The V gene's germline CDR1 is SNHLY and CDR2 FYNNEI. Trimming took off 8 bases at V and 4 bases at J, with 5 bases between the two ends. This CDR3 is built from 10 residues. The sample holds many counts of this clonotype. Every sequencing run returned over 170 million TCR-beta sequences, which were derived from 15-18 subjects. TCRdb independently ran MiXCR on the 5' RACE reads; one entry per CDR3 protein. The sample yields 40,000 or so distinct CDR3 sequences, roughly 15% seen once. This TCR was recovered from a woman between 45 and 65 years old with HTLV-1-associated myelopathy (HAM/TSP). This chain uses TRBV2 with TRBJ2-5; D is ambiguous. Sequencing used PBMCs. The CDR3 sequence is CASLRETQYF. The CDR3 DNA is TGTGCCAGCTTACGAGAGACCCAGTACTTC.